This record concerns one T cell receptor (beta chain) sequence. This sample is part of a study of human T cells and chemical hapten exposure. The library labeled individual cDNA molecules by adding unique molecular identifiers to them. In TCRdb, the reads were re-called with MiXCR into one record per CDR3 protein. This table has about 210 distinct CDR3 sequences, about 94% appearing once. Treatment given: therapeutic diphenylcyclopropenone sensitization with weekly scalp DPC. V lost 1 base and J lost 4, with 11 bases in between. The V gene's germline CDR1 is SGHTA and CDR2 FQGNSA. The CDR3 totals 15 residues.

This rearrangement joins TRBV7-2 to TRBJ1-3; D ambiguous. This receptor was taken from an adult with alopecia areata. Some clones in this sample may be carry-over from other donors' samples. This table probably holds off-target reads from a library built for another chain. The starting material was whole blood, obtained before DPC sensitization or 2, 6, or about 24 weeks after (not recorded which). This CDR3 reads CASSLGATSGNTIYF. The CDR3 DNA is TGTGCCAGCAGCTTAGGGGCCACCTCAGGAAACACCATATATTTT.